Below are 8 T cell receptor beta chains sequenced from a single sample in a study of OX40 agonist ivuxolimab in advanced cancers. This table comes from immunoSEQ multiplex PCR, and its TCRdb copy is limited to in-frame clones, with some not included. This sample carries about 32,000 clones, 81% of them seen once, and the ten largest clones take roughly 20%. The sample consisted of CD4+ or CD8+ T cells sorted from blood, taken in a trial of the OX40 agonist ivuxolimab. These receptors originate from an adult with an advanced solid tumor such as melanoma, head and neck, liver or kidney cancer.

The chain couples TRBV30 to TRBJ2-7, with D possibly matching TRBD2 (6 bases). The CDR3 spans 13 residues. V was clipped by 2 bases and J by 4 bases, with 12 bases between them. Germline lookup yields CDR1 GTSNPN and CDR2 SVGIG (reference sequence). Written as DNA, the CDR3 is TGTGCCTGGAGTCCAAACGCGGGGTACGAGCAGTACTTC. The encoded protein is CAWSPNAGYEQYF.

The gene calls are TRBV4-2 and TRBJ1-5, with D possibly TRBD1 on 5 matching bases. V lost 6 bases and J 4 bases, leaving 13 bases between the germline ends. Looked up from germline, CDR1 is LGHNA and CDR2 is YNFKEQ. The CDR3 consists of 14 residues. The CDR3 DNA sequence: TGTGCCAGCAGACTCGGGACGGGAAATCAGCCCCAGCATTTT. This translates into CASRLGTGNQPQHF.

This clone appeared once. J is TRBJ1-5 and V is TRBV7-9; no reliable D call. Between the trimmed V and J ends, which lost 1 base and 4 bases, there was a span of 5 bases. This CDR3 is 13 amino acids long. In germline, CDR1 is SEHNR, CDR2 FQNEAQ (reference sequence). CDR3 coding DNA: TGTGCCAGCAGCTTAGATGCGAATCAGCCCCAGCATTTT. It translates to CASSLDANQPQHF. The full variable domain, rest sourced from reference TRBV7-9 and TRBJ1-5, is DTGVSQNPRHKITKRGQNVTFRCDPISEHNRLYWYRQTLGQGPEFLTYFQNEAQLEKSRLLSDRFSAERPKGSFSTLEIQRTEQGDSAMYLCASSLDANQPQHFGDGTRLSIL.

The CDR3 loop is CSVGRTNKQETQYF. CDR3 nucleotide sequence: TGCAGCGTAGGTCGGACTAATAAACAAGAGACCCAGTACTTC. V usage is TRBV29-1 and J usage is TRBJ2-5; a possible D gene is TRBD2 (6 bases). V shed 6 bases and J shed 2 bases, with 16 bases lying between them. Germline V lookup: CDR1 SQVTM, CDR2 ANQGSEA. This CDR3 has 14 amino acids.

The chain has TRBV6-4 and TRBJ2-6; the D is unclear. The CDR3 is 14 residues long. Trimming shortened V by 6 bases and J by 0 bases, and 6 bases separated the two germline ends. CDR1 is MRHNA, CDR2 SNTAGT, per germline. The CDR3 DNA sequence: TGTGCCAGCAGAGACGACTCTGGGGCCAACGTCCTGACTTTC. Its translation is CASRDDSGANVLTF.

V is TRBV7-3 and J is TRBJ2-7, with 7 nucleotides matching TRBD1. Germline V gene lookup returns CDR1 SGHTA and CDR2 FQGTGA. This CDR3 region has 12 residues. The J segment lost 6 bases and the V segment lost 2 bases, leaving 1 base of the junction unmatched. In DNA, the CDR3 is TGTGCCAGCAGCTTAGGACAGGTCGAGCAGTACTTC. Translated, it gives CASSLGQVEQYF. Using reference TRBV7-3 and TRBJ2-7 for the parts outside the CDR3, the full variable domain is GAGVSQTPSNKVTEKGKYVELRCDPISGHTALYWYRQSLGQGPEFLIYFQGTGAADDSGLPNDRFFAVRPEGSVSTLKIQRTERGDSAVYLCASSLGQVEQYFGPGTRLTVT.

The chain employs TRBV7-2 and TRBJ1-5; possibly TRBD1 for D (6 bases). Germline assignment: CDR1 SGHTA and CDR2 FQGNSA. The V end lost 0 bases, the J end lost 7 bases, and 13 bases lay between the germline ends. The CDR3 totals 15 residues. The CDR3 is CASSLALRGRQPQHF. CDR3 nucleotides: TGTGCCAGCAGCTTAGCGCTAAGGGGGAGGCAGCCCCAGCATTTT.

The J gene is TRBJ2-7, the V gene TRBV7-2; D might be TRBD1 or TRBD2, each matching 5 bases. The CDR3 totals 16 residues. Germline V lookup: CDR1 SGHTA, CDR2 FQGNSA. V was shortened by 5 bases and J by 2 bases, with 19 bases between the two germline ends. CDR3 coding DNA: TGTGCCAGCAGCCCAAACACCGGGACCGGTACCTACGAGCAGTACTTC. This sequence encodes CASSPNTGTGTYEQYF.